Following are 24 T cell receptor beta chains from one sample sequenced in a study of shared clonotypes between healthy human individuals. Clones were read by immunoSEQ multiplex PCR, and TCRdb kept only the in-frame ones, dropping some. The sample contains more than 2 million clones, approximately 95% of which appear only once. The sample comprised naive CD4+ T cells sorted from blood. Subset given: CD45RA+ positively selected. All receptors come from a man aged 18 to 35 in good health.

This chain links TRBV5-1 with TRBJ2-2, with D perhaps TRBD1 (6 bases). The CDR3 consists of 14 residues. Deletions cut 4 bases from V and 5 bases from J, with 12 bases between. Per the germline V gene, CDR1 is SGHRS and CDR2 is YFSETQ. DNA of the CDR3: TGCGCCAGCAGCCTTTTACAGGGAACCGGGGAGCTGTTTTTT. Its protein product is CASSLLQGTGELFF.

CDR3 nucleotides: TGTGCCAGCAGTTTATCGAGGGGAACCGGGGAGCTGTTTTTT. Protein: CASSLSRGTGELFF. V is TRBV27 and J is TRBJ2-2; D may correspond to TRBD1 or TRBD2 (5 bases each). Germline loops: CDR1 MNHEY, CDR2 SMNVEV (reference sequence). The ends were cut back, 0 bases at V and 5 bases at J, with 7 bases in the middle. The length of the CDR3 is 14 residues.

This clone was seen once. The chain combines TRBV11-3 with TRBJ1-5; D perhaps matches TRBD1 (6 bases). V was shortened by 6 bases and J by 2 bases, with 23 bases between the two germline ends. This CDR3 has 18 amino acids. Germline lookup yields CDR1 SGHNT and CDR2 YENEEA. This chain's CDR3 is CASSFFPGQDEGNQPQHF. The CDR3 DNA sequence: TGTGCCAGCAGTTTCTTCCCGGGACAAGATGAGGGCAATCAGCCCCAGCATTTT.

This clone appeared a single time. The rearrangement uses TRBV27 and TRBJ1-6; D not certain. Germline CDR1 is MNHEY and CDR2 is SMNVEV (reference sequence). The V gene lost 6 bases and the J gene lost 5 bases, with 8 bases spanning the gap. The CDR3 sequence is 13 residues long. The CDR3 reads CASSQQDNSPLHF. The CDR3 DNA reads as TGTGCCAGCAGCCAACAAGATAATTCACCCCTCCACTTT.

This chain links TRBV30 with TRBJ1-4; 8 bases align to TRBD1. The V segment lost 5 bases and the J segment 3 bases; nucleotides outside the gene matches: 5. Per the germline V gene, CDR1 is GTSNPN and CDR2 is SVGIG (reference sequence). The CDR3 spans 14 residues. CDR3 residues: CAWDRTGSNEKLFF. CDR3 sequence (DNA): TGTGCCTGGGACCGGACAGGGTCTAATGAAAAACTGTTTTTT.

The rearrangement joins TRBV30 to TRBJ1-3; 10 positions match TRBD1. The junction had 11 bases not matched to a gene; V was cut back by 5 bases and J by 4 bases. The length of the CDR3 is 16 residues. In germline, CDR1 is GTSNPN, CDR2 SVGIG (reference sequence). CDR3 loop: CAWEFRDRGFGNTIYF. The CDR3 DNA reads as TGTGCCTGGGAGTTTCGGGACAGGGGATTCGGAAACACCATATATTTT.

This clone showed up just once. The rearrangement joins TRBV28 to TRBJ2-7; D might be TRBD1 (6 bases). V was shortened by 8 bases and J by 3 bases, with 14 bases between the two germline ends. Germline CDR1 reads MDHEN; CDR2 reads SYDVKM. The length of the CDR3 is 13 residues. The CDR3 here is CASLATGLYEQYF. The DNA for the CDR3 is TGTGCCAGCCTGGCGACAGGACTCTACGAGCAGTACTTC.

In this sample, this clone turned up once. The chain has TRBV5-4 and TRBJ2-2; 12 bases are a match to TRBD2. The CDR3 totals 15 residues. Trimming removed 1 base from V and 6 bases from J; junction bases left unmatched: 1. Germline V gene lookup returns CDR1 SGHNT and CDR2 YYREEE (reference sequence). The CDR3 sequence is CASSLTSGGPGELFF. The CDR3 DNA follows: TGTGCCAGCAGCTTGACTAGCGGGGGGCCCGGGGAGCTGTTTTTT.

This clone has just one count. The sample contains more than one DNA sequence encoding this CDR3. The J gene is TRBJ2-7, the V gene TRBV5-1; unclear D gene. The CDR3 extends over 15 amino acids. The V end was cut by 4 bases, the J end by 0 bases, with 14 bases between. CDR1 is SGHRS, CDR2 YFSETQ, per germline. CDR3 coding DNA: TGCGCCAGCAGCCTTGACGGTTTGAGCTCCTACGAGCAGTACTTC. Amino acid sequence: CASSLDGLSSYEQYF.

The J gene is TRBJ2-1, the V gene TRBV5-6; no clear D. Trimming pared 1 base from V and 6 bases from J, leaving 14 bases between. Per germline, CDR1 SGHDT and CDR2 YYEEEE. This CDR3 is 15 amino acids long. CDR3 bases: TGTGCCAGCAGCTTGCTCCGGTCCGGAGCCAATGAGCAGTTCTTC. Its protein product is CASSLLRSGANEQFF. The full variable domain, in which reference TRBV5-6 and TRBJ2-1 provide the parts outside the CDR3, is DAGVTQSPTHLIKTRGQQVTLRCSPKSGHDTVSWYQQALGQGPQFIFQYYEEEERQRGNFPDRFSGHQFPNYSSELNVNALLLGDSALYLCASSLLRSGANEQFFGPGTRLTVL.

The rearrangement joins TRBV5-1 to TRBJ2-2, with 7 bases fitting TRBD1. With 0 bases clipped from V and 6 bases from J, the junction kept 8 bases outside the gene matches. CDR3 size: 16 residues. In germline, CDR1 is SGHRS, CDR2 YFSETQ. The CDR3 sequence: CASSLVGGKVAGELFF. CDR3 sequence (DNA): TGCGCCAGCAGCTTGGTAGGGGGCAAGGTGGCCGGGGAGCTGTTTTTT. Combining the CDR3 with reference TRBV5-1 and TRBJ2-2 gives the whole variable domain KAGVTQTPRYLIKTRGQQVTLSCSPISGHRSVSWYQQTPGQGLQFLFEYFSETQRNKGNFPGRFSGRQFSNSRSEMNVSTLELGDSALYLCASSLVGGKVAGELFFGEGSRLTVL.

The gene calls are TRBV18 and TRBJ1-1; D gene uncertain. From germline, CDR1 is KGHSH and CDR2 LQKENI. V lost 4 bases and J lost 2, with 8 bases in between. The CDR3 loop spans 13 amino acids. This CDR3 is CASSREENTEAFF. CDR3 sequence (DNA): TGTGCCAGCTCACGGGAGGAAAACACTGAAGCTTTCTTT.

Here the CDR3 reads CASSIALGLQNTEAFF. The CDR3 DNA reads as TGTGCCAGTAGTATAGCCCTCGGACTGCAGAACACTGAAGCTTTCTTT. This chain joins TRBV19 and TRBJ1-1; no reliable D call. Trimming took off 1 base at V and 1 base at J, with 13 bases between the two ends. CDR1 is LNHDA and CDR2 is SQIVND in the germline V gene (reference sequence). The CDR3 extends over 16 amino acids.

The rearrangement links TRBV25-1 to TRBJ2-3; D is uncertain. V was trimmed by 10 bases and J by 0 bases, leaving 14 bases between them. CDR1 is MGHDK and CDR2 is SYGVNS in the germline V gene. The CDR3 runs 14 residues. The CDR3 loop reads CATSLTESTDTQYF. In DNA form, the CDR3 reads TGTGCCACCTCGCTTACAGAGAGCACAGATACGCAGTATTTT. Filled out from reference TRBV25-1 and TRBJ2-3, the complete variable domain reads EADIYQTPRYLVIGTGKKITLECSQTMGHDKMYWYQQDPGMELHLIHYSYGVNSTEKGDLSSESTVSRIRTEHFPLTLESARPSHTSQYLCATSLTESTDTQYFGPGTRLTVL.

This chain connects TRBV11-2 to TRBJ2-2; no definite D call. The CDR3 is made up of 15 amino acids. Trimming stripped 1 base from V and 7 bases from J, with 13 bases between. Germline CDR1 SGHAT, CDR2 FQNNGV. The chain's CDR3 is CASSLVWAGGGELFF. The CDR3 DNA reads TGTGCCAGCAGCTTAGTGTGGGCCGGTGGCGGGGAGCTGTTTTTT.

This clone was observed once. At the DNA level, this CDR3 is encoded by other sequences in the same sample as well. V usage is TRBV9 and J usage is TRBJ2-3; D is unresolved. The CDR3 has 14 residues. The V end lost 0 bases, the J end lost 0 bases, and 5 bases lay between the germline ends. Germline loops: CDR1 SGDLS, CDR2 YYNGEE. CDR3 coding DNA: TGTGCCAGCAGCGTAGGAAGGAGCACAGATACGCAGTATTTT. Translated: CASSVGRSTDTQYF.

V usage is TRBV28 and J usage is TRBJ2-2; D uncertain. This CDR3 comprises 14 residues. Germline loops: CDR1 MDHEN, CDR2 SYDVKM. V lost 2 bases and J 2 bases, leaving 6 bases between the germline ends. DNA for the CDR3: TGTGCCAGCAGTTTAGTTTTAAACACCGGGGAGCTGTTTTTT. Translation gives CASSLVLNTGELFF. Supplemented by reference TRBV28 and TRBJ2-2, the full variable domain reads DVKVTQSSRYLVKRTGEKVFLECVQDMDHENMFWYRQDPGLGLRLIYFSYDVKMKEKGDIPEGYSVSREKKERFSLILESASTNQTSMYLCASSLVLNTGELFFGEGSRLTVL.

Here the CDR3 reads CASSNVAGFGYTF. Written as DNA, the CDR3 is TGTGCCAGTAGTAACGTGGCCGGGTTTGGCTACACCTTC. The genes are TRBV19 and TRBJ1-2, with D hard to call. V was clipped by 4 bases and J by 7 bases, with 13 bases between them. The CDR3 spans 13 residues. Germline-derived CDR1 and CDR2 are LNHDA and SQIVND (reference sequence).

V gene TRBV11-3 combines with J gene TRBJ2-3, with 9 nucleotides matching TRBD2. Per the germline V gene, CDR1 is SGHNT and CDR2 is YENEEA. The V segment lost 5 bases and the J segment 2 bases; nucleotides outside the gene matches: 5. This CDR3 has 15 residues. Here the CDR3 DNA reads TGTGCCAGCAGCCGCGGGAGGGCCAACACAGATACGCAGTATTTT. This encodes CASSRGRANTDTQYF. The full variable domain, its missing parts supplied by reference TRBV11-3 and TRBJ2-3, is EAGVVQSPRYKIIEKKQPVAFWCNPISGHNTLYWYLQNLGQGPELLIRYENEEAVDDSQLPKDRFSAERLKGVDSTLKIQPAELGDSAVYLCASSRGRANTDTQYFGPGTRLTVL.

V usage is TRBV2 and J usage is TRBJ1-1; D unclear. CDR1 SNHLY and CDR2 FYNNEI come from the germline V gene. This CDR3 is built from 12 residues. Deletions cut 8 bases from V and 4 bases from J, with 11 bases between. In DNA form, the CDR3 reads TGTGCCAGCCGGTTCTTGGGCACTGAAGCTTTCTTT. Translating it yields CASRFLGTEAFF.

V usage is TRBV10-1 and J usage is TRBJ2-7; D is possibly TRBD2 (5 bases). The CDR3 contains 13 residues. CDR1 is WNHNN and CDR2 is SYGVQD in the germline V gene (reference sequence). Trimming took off 3 bases at V and 4 bases at J, with 10 bases between the two ends. CDR3 DNA: TGCGCCAGCAGTGACCCCCCGGGGTACGAGCAGTACTTC. Its protein is CASSDPPGYEQYF.

The chain uses TRBV6-5 and TRBJ1-2; weak D call: TRBD1 (6 bases). With 6 bases removed from V and 4 bases from J, the gap between germline ends came to 15 bases. The V gene's germline CDR1 is MNHEY and CDR2 SVGAGI. CDR3 length equals 14 residues. CDR3 in DNA: TGTGCCAGCAGAAGCAGGGGTGATTCCTATGGCTACACCTTC. Amino acids: CASRSRGDSYGYTF.

The chain uses TRBV5-6 and TRBJ2-7; 11 bases agree with TRBD1. V lost 0 bases and J lost 12; bases outside the gene matches: 5. Germline-derived CDR1 and CDR2 are SGHDT and YYEEEE. The CDR3 runs to 13 residues. The CDR3 loop is CASSLAGTGGLYF. The CDR3 nucleotides read TGTGCCAGCAGCTTGGCCGGGACAGGGGGACTGTACTTC.

This sequence joins TRBV7-2 and TRBJ1-6; 8 nucleotides line up with TRBD1. Per germline, CDR1 SGHTA and CDR2 FQGNSA. The CDR3 runs 15 residues. V shed 6 bases, J shed 6 bases, and the junction held 7 bases outside the gene matches. The CDR3 region is CASRGQGGGNSPLHF. CDR3 nucleotide sequence: TGTGCCAGCAGAGGACAGGGTGGAGGTAATTCACCCCTCCACTTT.